This TCR beta chain was sequenced during a study of T cell responses to AZD1222 COVID-19 vaccine. This clone was seen only once. What it binds is not known. The table came from immunoSEQ multiplex PCR; TCRdb's copy has only in-frame clones and leaves some out. The sample includes tens of thousands of clones, around 82% of them seen just once. Germline CDR1 LGHDT, CDR2 YNNKEL (reference sequence). This CDR3 contains 18 residues. V lost 0 bases and J lost 6, with 22 bases in between. General study results and limits: It should be noted that donors were predominantly white British and more often female, and clonal diversity was possibly underestimated. Spike-wide vaccine-associated CD4 TCRs dominated at 160-218 and 743-854. Sampling captured repertoires only after the peak T cell response.

This chain uses TRBV3-1 (or the pseudogene TRBV3-2) with TRBJ2-3; TRBD1 is a possible D gene (7 bases). The source of this sequence is an adult who received the AZD1222 COVID-19 vaccine. The sample was peripheral blood, taken 28 days after the second AZD1222 dose. The CDR3: CASSQDRQGGPADDTQYF. In DNA form, the CDR3 reads TGTGCCAGCAGCCAAGATCGCCAGGGGGGCCCGGCAGACGATACGCAGTATTTT.